This TCR beta chain was sequenced in a study of blood T cell repertoires in COVID-19. Looking at the study overall: Acute and convalescent COVID-19 specimens originated in the United States, Italy and Spain. T cells, B-cell-depleted T cells, or PBMCs supplied cDNA or gDNA.

CDR3 length: 18 residues. V was clipped by 0 bases and J by 1 base; unmatched bases: 6. Germline-derived CDR1 and CDR2 are SGHTA and FQGTGA. As originally analysed: Estimation of nucleated cell counts relied on the amplification of reference gene primers. The table came from immunoSEQ multiplex PCR; TCRdb's copy has only in-frame clones and leaves some out. That table is the source of V, J and clone size, and D and trimming were worked out from the DNA. The sample contains under 200,000 clones, about 87% of which appear only once. Sample: peripheral blood. This chain joins TRBV7-3 and TRBJ2-2; TRBD2 agrees at 9 bases. The sequence was obtained from a man between 18 and 29 years old with active or convalescent COVID-19. CDR3 sequence reads: CASSLTWLAGMNTGELFF. The DNA for the CDR3 is TGTGCCAGCAGCTTAACTTGGCTAGCGGGGATGAACACCGGGGAGCTGTTTTTT.